This record looks at one TCR beta chain sequence and its context. Using immunoSEQ multiplex PCR, the repertoire was profiled, and TCRdb retains in-frame clones only, with some absent. The table has 25,000 to 30,000 clones, approximately 78% seen once. The sample belongs to a study of T cells in localized non-small cell lung cancer. The sample in question was peripheral blood, obtained before any cancer treatment. The clonotype comes from a woman aged 35-75 years with stage I lung adenocarcinoma.

The CDR3 DNA follows: TGTGCTAGTGGTTTGGGATTGGGGACAGGAGGCGACACCGGGGAGCTGTTTTTT. Residues: CASGLGLGTGGDTGELFF. This rearrangement joins TRBV12-5 to TRBJ2-2; 8 positions match TRBD1. The germline CDR1 and CDR2 sequences are LGHNT and FRNRAP. The CDR3 has 18 residues. The V gene end was trimmed by 1 base and the J gene end by 3 bases; junction bases not matched to a gene: 10.